What follows describes a single TCR beta chain. The data were taken from a study of T cell changes during pregnancy in multiple sclerosis. Germline lookup yields CDR1 SGHRS and CDR2 YFSETQ. V was pared by 1 base and J by 4 bases, with 14 bases between. This CDR3 is built from 16 residues. The protocol was immunoSEQ multiplex PCR, while the TCRdb copy is restricted to in-frame clones and leaves out a portion. The sample has around 110,000 clones, under 95% seen once. The chain has TRBV5-1 and TRBJ1-4; a weak D match, TRBD1 (6 bases). This TCR was sampled from a female donor with multiple sclerosis, enrolled in a pregnancy study. Sequences were derived from peripheral blood, sampled after pregnancy. Here the CDR3 reads CASSLKVGTSNEKLFF. The DNA for the CDR3 is TGCGCCAGCAGCTTGAAAGTCGGGACAAGTAATGAAAAACTGTTTTTT.